The rows below give T cell receptor beta chains drawn from one sample of a study of T cell responses to AZD1222 COVID-19 vaccine. Here immunoSEQ multiplex PCR was the method, and the copy in TCRdb shows in-frame clones only, minus some. The table includes approximately 260,000 clones, about 92% detected once. Sequences were derived from peripheral blood, sampled on day 0 of AZD1222 vaccination. These receptors all come from an adult in good health. CDR3s include the opening cysteine and the closing phenylalanine or tryptophan. The D gene is left open where the match is weak. Rows give clone size only sometimes, using once, few, many, or a class for an expanded clone.

CDR3: CASSPPTGADNEQFF
J: TRBJ2-1
V: TRBV5-1
D: NA
size: NA

CDR3: CASYGETTDTQYF
J: TRBJ2-3
V: TRBV2
D: NA
size: NA

CDR3: CASSFRGTRNTQYF
J: TRBJ2-3
V: TRBV27
D: NA
size: NA

CDR3: CASSLIGQGYDEQFF
J: TRBJ2-1
V: TRBV7-2
D: TRBD1
size: NA

CDR3: CAIRSTGANSPLHF
J: TRBJ1-6
V: TRBV10-3
D: TRBD1
size: once

CDR3: CASSLQGAGTEAFF
J: TRBJ1-1
V: TRBV7-9
D: TRBD1
size: NA

CDR3: CASTPTGGSYEQYF
J: TRBJ2-7
V: TRBV2
D: TRBD1
size: NA

CDR3: CASSLAVSGAYEQYF
J: TRBJ2-7
V: TRBV5-1
D: NA
size: NA

CDR3: CAWGQSYGYTF
J: TRBJ1-2
V: TRBV30
D: NA
size: NA

CDR3: CATSRDGGDGYTF
J: TRBJ1-2
V: TRBV15
D: NA
size: NA

CDR3: CAISDTGEFNYGYTF
J: TRBJ1-2
V: TRBV10-3
D: NA
size: NA

CDR3: CASSLGAQEKLFF
J: TRBJ1-4
V: TRBV5-1
D: NA
size: NA

CDR3: CASSGSGGTNTGELFF
J: TRBJ2-2
V: TRBV7-3
D: NA
size: NA

CDR3: CASSFSRIAKNIQYF
J: TRBJ2-4
V: TRBV12-1
D: NA
size: NA

CDR3: CASSFSPPSGANVLTF
J: TRBJ2-6
V: TRBV5-1
D: NA
size: NA

CDR3: CASSLYEQYF
J: TRBJ2-7
V: TRBV6-5
D: NA
size: NA

CDR3: CSVERQGEQYF
J: TRBJ2-7
V: TRBV29-1
D: NA
size: NA

CDR3: CASSLSGVTYNEQFF
J: TRBJ2-1
V: TRBV19
D: TRBD2
size: once

CDR3: CASSQVALVGADTQYF
J: TRBJ2-3
V: TRBV3-1/TRBV3-2
D: NA
size: once

CDR3: CAISEQRGRDRDEQYF
J: TRBJ2-7
V: TRBV10-3
D: TRBD1
size: NA

CDR3: CSVVGVREGSKLGTYEQYF
J: TRBJ2-7
V: TRBV29-1
D: TRBD2
size: NA

CDR3: CASSLFGYSSGANVLTF
J: TRBJ2-6
V: TRBV5-5
D: NA
size: NA

CDR3: CASSTGGQELTEAFF
J: TRBJ1-1
V: TRBV28
D: TRBD1
size: NA

CDR3: CASSTRRQGATEAFF
J: TRBJ1-1
V: TRBV19
D: TRBD1
size: NA

CDR3: CASRQGAYEQYF
J: TRBJ2-7
V: TRBV2
D: TRBD1
size: NA

CDR3: CATSRPAFRDLNTEAFF
J: TRBJ1-1
V: TRBV15
D: NA
size: NA

CDR3: CASSEALPGAYGYTF
J: TRBJ1-2
V: TRBV2
D: NA
size: NA

CDR3: CASSYNRAKSSYEQYF
J: TRBJ2-7
V: TRBV2
D: NA
size: NA

CDR3: CASSDGDGVYEQYF
J: TRBJ2-7
V: TRBV6-1
D: NA
size: NA

CDR3: CASRLTDQAGTEAFF
J: TRBJ1-1
V: TRBV2
D: NA
size: once

CDR3: CASSPPGGGARYEQYF
J: TRBJ2-7
V: TRBV7-9
D: NA
size: NA